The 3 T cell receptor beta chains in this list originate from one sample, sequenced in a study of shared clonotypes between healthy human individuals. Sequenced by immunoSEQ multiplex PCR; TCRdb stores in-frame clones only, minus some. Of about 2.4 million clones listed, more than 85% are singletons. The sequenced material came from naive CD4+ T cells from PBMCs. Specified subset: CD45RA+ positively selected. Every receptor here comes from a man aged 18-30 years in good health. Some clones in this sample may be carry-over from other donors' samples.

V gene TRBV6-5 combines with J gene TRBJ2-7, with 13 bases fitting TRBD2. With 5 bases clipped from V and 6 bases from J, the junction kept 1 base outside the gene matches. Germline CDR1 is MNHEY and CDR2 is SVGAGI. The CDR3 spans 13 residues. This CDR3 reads CASSRTSGSEQYF. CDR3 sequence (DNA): TGTGCCAGCAGTCGGACTAGCGGGAGCGAGCAGTACTTC.

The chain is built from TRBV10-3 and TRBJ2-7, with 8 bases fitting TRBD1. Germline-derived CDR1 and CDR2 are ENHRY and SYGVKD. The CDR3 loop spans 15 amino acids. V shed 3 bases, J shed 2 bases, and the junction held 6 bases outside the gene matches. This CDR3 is CAISDPTGDAYEQYF. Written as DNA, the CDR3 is TGTGCCATCAGTGACCCGACAGGGGATGCCTACGAGCAGTACTTC.

CDR3 DNA sequence: TGTGCCAGCAGCTCCCAGGCGGCGGGAGGCCCCGCCGGGGAGCTGTTTTTT. It specifies CASSSQAAGGPAGELFF. The rearrangement uses TRBV7-3 and TRBJ2-2; 8 nucleotides agree with TRBD2. V shed 4 bases and J 6 bases; nucleotides not matched to a gene: 13. The CDR3 is 17 residues long. Germline values: CDR1 SGHTA, CDR2 FQGTGA.